This T cell receptor beta chain was observed in a study of blood T cell repertoires in COVID-19. On the study more broadly: Collection of acute and convalescent COVID-19 samples took place in the United States, Italy and Spain. PBMCs, B-cell-depleted T cells, or T cells were the source of the cDNA or gDNA that made up the material.

The CDR3 length is 13 residues. In germline, CDR1 is MDHEN, CDR2 SYDVKM. Per the original data handling: Amplification of reference gene primers provided the estimated nucleated cell counts. Some clones are missing from TCRdb's copy, which holds only in-frame ones; the method was immunoSEQ multiplex PCR. V and J calls and clone size are given by that table; D and trimming were obtained from the DNA. The table includes some 130,000 clones, over 70% detected once. This receptor was obtained from an elderly man with acute or convalescent COVID-19. The chain is built from TRBV28 and TRBJ2-7; 7 nucleotides match TRBD1. The material sequenced was peripheral blood. This CDR3 is CATMRGQHYEQYF. Written as DNA, the CDR3 is TGTGCGACCATGAGGGGACAGCACTACGAGCAGTACTTC.